The present T cell receptor (beta chain) was sequenced within a study of blood T cell repertoires in COVID-19. Data came from immunoSEQ multiplex PCR; TCRdb stores just in-frame clones and leaves some out. The table lists tens of thousands of clones, 70% to 90% of them singletons. Specimen: peripheral blood. This clonotype originated in a man in his sixties with COVID-19, enrolled during active disease.

In DNA form, the CDR3 reads TGTGCCAGCAGCTCGGGGAGGCTCAGTGAAAAACTGTTTTTT. This codes for CASSSGRLSEKLFF. The chain is built from TRBV7-3 and TRBJ1-4; no reliable D call. The CDR3 sequence is 14 residues long. Trimming shortened V by 4 bases and J by 7 bases, and 13 bases separated the two germline ends. Per germline, CDR1 SGHTA and CDR2 FQGTGA.